One sample yielded the 3 T cell receptor beta chains listed below, sequenced in a study of blood T cell repertoires in COVID-19. The data were produced by immunoSEQ multiplex PCR, yet TCRdb's version contains in-frame clones alone and is incomplete. The repertoire holds more than 300,000 clones, around nine tenths seen once, with around 3.5% in the top ten. Sequencing input: peripheral blood. The source is a woman aged 18-29 years who had recovered from COVID-19.

The rearrangement links TRBV19 to TRBJ2-1, with 8 bases identical to TRBD2. This CDR3 region has 13 residues. Per germline, CDR1 LNHDA and CDR2 SQIVND (reference sequence). V lost 4 bases to trimming and J lost 6 bases; unmatched junction nucleotides: 2. This CDR3 reads CASSSLAGNEQFF. DNA for the CDR3: TGTGCCAGTAGTAGCCTAGCGGGCAATGAGCAGTTCTTC.

The chain employs TRBV9 and TRBJ1-2, with 8 bases identical to TRBD1. Per germline, CDR1 SGDLS and CDR2 YYNGEE. Trimming took 0 bases from V and 8 from J; bases not matched to a gene: 6. The CDR3 consists of 14 residues. CDR3 sequence: CASSVGDRGWGYTF. The CDR3 region has the DNA TGTGCCAGCAGCGTAGGCGACAGGGGTTGGGGCTACACCTTC.

The chain joins TRBV5-4 to TRBJ2-5; TRBD1 aligns across 7 bases. The germline CDR1 and CDR2 sequences are SGHNT and YYREEE (reference sequence). V was clipped by 0 bases and J by 7 bases; unmatched bases: 6. The CDR3 consists of 14 residues. Here the CDR3 reads CASSLAGTAATQYF. CDR3 nucleotide sequence: TGTGCCAGCAGCTTGGCCGGGACAGCTGCGACCCAGTACTTC.